One sample yielded the 9 T cell receptor beta chains listed below, sequenced in a study of molecular identifiers for immune sequencing clone quantification. TCRdb ran MiXCR on the PCR reads and lists one entry per CDR3 protein. The sample gives 490,000 or so distinct CDR3 sequences, under 30% of which show up once; over 0.6% is in the top ten. Material: naive CD8+ T cells from blood, with Jurkat cell RNA spiked in. The subset here: FACS-sorted CD8+CD4-CCR7+CD45RA+ naive T cells. The receptors shown here come from a human donor in good health. Some libraries in this study had Jurkat cell RNA spiked in.

About this clonotype itself: Being one base from a much bigger clone, this may be a read error. The chain uses TRBV6-5 and TRBJ1-5; 8 bases map to TRBD1. Germline loops: CDR1 MNHEY, CDR2 SVGAGI. This CDR3 spans 16 amino acids. In DNA form, the CDR3 reads TGTGCCAGCAGCTACTGCCCCACGGCAGGGGGCCAGCCCCAGCATTTT. Translating it yields CASSYCPTAGGQPQHF.

The CDR3 reads CASSSQLNTEAFF. CDR3 DNA sequence: TGTGCCAGCAGCTCTCAATTGAACACTGAAGCTTTCTTT. The genes are TRBV13 and TRBJ1-1; D is unresolved. V was cut by 4 bases and J by 0 bases, with 6 bases left in between. CDR1 is PRHDT and CDR2 is FYEKMQ in the germline V gene (reference sequence). The CDR3 has 13 amino acids.

The chain joins TRBV7-2 to TRBJ2-7, with D possibly being TRBD1 (6 bases). There are 15 residues in the CDR3. Germline CDR1 SGHTA, CDR2 FQGNSA. The V end was cut by 4 bases, the J end by 0 bases, with 13 bases between. The CDR3 is CASSSSMDSSYEQYF. The CDR3 DNA sequence: TGTGCCAGCAGCTCCTCAATGGACAGCTCCTACGAGCAGTACTTC. The full variable domain, with the rest looked up from reference TRBV7-2 and TRBJ2-7, is GAGVSQSPSNKVTEKGKDVELRCDPISGHTALYWYRQSLGQGLEFLIYFQGNSAPDKSGLPSDRFSAERTGGSVSTLTIQRTQQEDSAVYLCASSSSMDSSYEQYFGPGTRLTVT.

This clonotype showed up just a few times. V is TRBV28 and J is TRBJ2-7, with TRBD2 matching over 11 bases. Germline CDR1 is MDHEN and CDR2 is SYDVKM. The CDR3 contains 17 residues. Trimming removed 2 bases from V and 3 bases from J; junction bases left unmatched: 9. Here the CDR3 reads CASSLLLGTSGFYEQYF. For the CDR3, the DNA is TGTGCCAGCAGTTTACTCCTCGGGACTAGCGGTTTCTACGAGCAGTACTTC.

The J gene is TRBJ2-7, the V gene TRBV4-3; D gene ambiguous. The CDR3 sequence is 12 residues long. Germline values: CDR1 LGHNA, CDR2 YSLEER. V was trimmed by 1 base and J by 5 bases, leaving 6 bases between them. CDR3: CASSQGNDEQYF. CDR3 DNA: TGCGCCAGCAGCCAAGGGAACGACGAGCAGTACTTC.

The CDR3 DNA reads TGTGCCAGCAGCTTAGAGGAAATGGGGTCCATCGGAGTCGGGGAGCTGTTTTTT. It specifies CASSLEEMGSIGVGELFF. This chain connects TRBV7-2 to TRBJ2-2; D uncertain. Germline CDR1 SGHTA, CDR2 FQGNSA. V was pared by 1 base and J by 7 bases, with 22 bases between. The CDR3 runs 18 residues.

This clonotype was observed at least ten times. V is TRBV5-1 and J is TRBJ2-3; weak D call: TRBD2 (6 bases). The CDR3 covers 20 residues. V gave up 6 bases and J gave up 0 bases, with 29 bases separating them. Germline V gene data show CDR1 as SGHRS and CDR2 as YFSETQ. The CDR3, as DNA: TGCGCCAGCACCGACCCCGGGGACTCCATGCGGAAGCCTAGCACAGATACGCAGTATTTT. Its translation: CASTDPGDSMRKPSTDTQYF.

As concerns this clonotype: This may stem from a read error, because a much larger clone lies one nucleotide away. The gene calls are TRBV28 and TRBJ2-7; TRBD1 might be the D (5 bases). CDR1 MDHEN and CDR2 SYDVKM come from the germline V gene. This CDR3 comprises 15 residues. Between the trimmed V and J ends, which lost 6 bases and 6 bases, there was a span of 21 bases. CDR3 region: CASSGRETEASEQYF. The DNA of the CDR3 is TGTGCCAGCAGCGGCCGTGAGACAGAAGCCTCCGAGCAGTACTTC. Full variable domain (rest looked up from reference TRBV28 and TRBJ2-7): DVKVTQSSRYLVKRTGEKVFLECVQDMDHENMFWYRQDPGLGLRLIYFSYDVKMKEKGDIPEGYSVSREKKERFSLILESASTNQTSMYLCASSGRETEASEQYFGPGTRLTVT.

This clonotype was counted a few times. V gene TRBV4-1 combines with J gene TRBJ1-4; no firm D call. Trimming took 4 bases from V and 6 from J, leaving 15 bases between them. The germline CDR1 and CDR2 sequences are MGHRA and YSYEKL. The CDR3 is 15 amino acids. CDR3 region: CASSLPEGSHEKLFF. The CDR3 nucleotides read TGCGCCAGCAGCCTTCCCGAGGGCAGCCATGAAAAACTGTTTTTT.